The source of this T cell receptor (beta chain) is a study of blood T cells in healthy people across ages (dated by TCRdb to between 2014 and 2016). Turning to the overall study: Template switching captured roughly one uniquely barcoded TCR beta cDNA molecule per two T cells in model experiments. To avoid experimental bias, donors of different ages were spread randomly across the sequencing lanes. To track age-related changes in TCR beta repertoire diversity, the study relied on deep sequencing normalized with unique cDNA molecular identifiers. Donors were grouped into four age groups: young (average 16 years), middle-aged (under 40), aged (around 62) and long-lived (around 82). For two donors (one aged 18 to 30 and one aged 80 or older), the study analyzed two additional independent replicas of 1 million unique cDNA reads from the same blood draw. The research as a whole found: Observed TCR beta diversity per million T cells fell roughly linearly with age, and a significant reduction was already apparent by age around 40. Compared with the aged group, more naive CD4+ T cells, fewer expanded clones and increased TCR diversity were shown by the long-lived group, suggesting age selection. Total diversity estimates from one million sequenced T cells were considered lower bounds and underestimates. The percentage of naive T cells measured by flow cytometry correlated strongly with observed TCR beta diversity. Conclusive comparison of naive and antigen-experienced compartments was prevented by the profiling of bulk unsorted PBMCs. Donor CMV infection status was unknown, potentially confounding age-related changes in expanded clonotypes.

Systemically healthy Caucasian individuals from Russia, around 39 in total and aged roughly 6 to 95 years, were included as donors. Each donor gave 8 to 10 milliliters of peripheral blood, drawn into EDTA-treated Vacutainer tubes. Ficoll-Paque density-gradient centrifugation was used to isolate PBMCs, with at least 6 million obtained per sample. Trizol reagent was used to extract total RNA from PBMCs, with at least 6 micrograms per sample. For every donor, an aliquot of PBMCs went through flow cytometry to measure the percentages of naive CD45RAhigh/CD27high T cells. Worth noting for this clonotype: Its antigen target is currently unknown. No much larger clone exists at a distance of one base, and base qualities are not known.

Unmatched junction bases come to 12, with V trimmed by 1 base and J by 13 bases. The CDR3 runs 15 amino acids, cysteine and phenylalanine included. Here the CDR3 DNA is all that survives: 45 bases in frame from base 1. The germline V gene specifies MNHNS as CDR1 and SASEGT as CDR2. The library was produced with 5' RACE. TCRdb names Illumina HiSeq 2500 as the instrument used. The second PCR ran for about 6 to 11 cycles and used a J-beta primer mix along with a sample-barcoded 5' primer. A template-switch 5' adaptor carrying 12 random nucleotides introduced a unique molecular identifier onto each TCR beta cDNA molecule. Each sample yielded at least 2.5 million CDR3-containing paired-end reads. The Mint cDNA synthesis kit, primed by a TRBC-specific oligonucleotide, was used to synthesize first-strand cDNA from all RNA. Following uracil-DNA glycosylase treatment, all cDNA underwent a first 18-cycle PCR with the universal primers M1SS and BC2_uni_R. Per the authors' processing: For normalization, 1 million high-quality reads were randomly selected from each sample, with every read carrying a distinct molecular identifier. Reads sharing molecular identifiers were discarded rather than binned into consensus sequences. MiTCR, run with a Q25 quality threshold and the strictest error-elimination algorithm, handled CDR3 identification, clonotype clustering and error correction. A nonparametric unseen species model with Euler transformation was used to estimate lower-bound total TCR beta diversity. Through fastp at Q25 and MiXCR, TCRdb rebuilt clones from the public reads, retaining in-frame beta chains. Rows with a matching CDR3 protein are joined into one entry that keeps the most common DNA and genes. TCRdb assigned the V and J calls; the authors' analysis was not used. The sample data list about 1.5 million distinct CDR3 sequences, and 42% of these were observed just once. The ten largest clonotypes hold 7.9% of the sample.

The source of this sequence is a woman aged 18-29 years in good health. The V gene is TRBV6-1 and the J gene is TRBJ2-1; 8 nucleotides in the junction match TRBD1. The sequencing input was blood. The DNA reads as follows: TGTGCCAGCAGTGAAGTTACCTTAGGGACAGGTCATCAGTTCTTC. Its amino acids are CASSEVTLGTGHQFF.